This TCR beta chain was obtained from a study of circulating tumor DNA in untreated peripheral T-cell lymphoma (dated by TCRdb to the early 2020s). Library method: the immunoSEQ multiplex PCR assay. TCRdb holds this immuneACCESS table with in-frame rearrangements only. Some clones are missing; in checked studies, unresolved V genes explain under half, and the rest has no known cause. This sample holds about 7,300 clones; roughly 80% were observed only once. Approximately 15% of the sample lies in the top ten. The investigation overall reported the following: Tumor-specific clonotypes were found in over 75% of patients, coming from more than 85% of baseline tissues and approximately 61% of baseline serum samples.

Baseline tumor tissue collected before treatment was sequenced to identify tumor-specific TCR clonotypes. Next-generation sequencing of T-cell receptor sequences was used to monitor peripheral T-cell lymphoma patients receiving frontline treatment on a trial. The cysteine opens and the phenylalanine closes a CDR3 of 14 amino acids. The CDR3 DNA has 42 bases and is translated from base 1. For CDR1 and CDR2, the germline V gene lists SGHNT and YENEEA. Unmatched junction bases come to 4, with V trimmed by 5 bases and J by 2 bases. This clone is identified as medium-sized (0.01 to 0.1%). Its target antigen remains unknown. No per-base quality is available; no much larger clone lies one base away.

The specimen sequenced was tumor tissue. The sequence joins TRBV11-3 to TRBJ2-7; the junction holds 9 bases that match TRBD1. The source of this sequence is a human donor with peripheral T-cell lymphoma. CDR3 region: CASSLQGAPYEQYF. The nucleotide sequence is given as TGTGCCAGCAGCCTACAGGGGGCTCCCTACGAGCAGTACTTC.